These T cell receptor beta chains were read from a single sample in a study of cytomegalovirus exposure and HLA in healthy donors. Clones were read by immunoSEQ multiplex PCR, and TCRdb kept only the in-frame ones, dropping some. The table shows about 150,000 clones, with 75% to 90% occurring only once. The sequenced material came from PBMCs. These receptors came from a woman younger than 35 in good health and CMV-seronegative. CDR3s include the opening cysteine and the closing phenylalanine or tryptophan. D genes are given only for firm matches. The size entry is marked missing in some rows and otherwise reads once, few, many or a size class.

>13|once|TRBV27|TRBJ2-1|TRBD2
CASSFAGVGEQFF
TGTGCCAGCAGTTTTGCGGGAGTAGGTGAGCAGTTCTTC
>16|.|TRBV7-2|TRBJ2-4|.
CASSLVSGYIENIQYF
TGTGCCAGCAGCTTAGTATCAGGGTATATTGAAAACATTCAGTACTTC
>17|.|TRBV4-2|TRBJ1-2|TRBD1
CASSQPSDRDRERGYTF
TGTGCCAGCAGCCAACCATCCGACCGGGACAGGGAAAGGGGCTACACCTTC
>15|.|TRBV19|TRBJ2-3|TRBD2
CASSPSGSPADTQYF
TGTGCCAGTAGCCCTAGCGGGAGTCCCGCAGATACGCAGTATTTT
>15|.|TRBV7-2|TRBJ2-1|.
CASSFPGLLQYEQFF
TGTGCCAGCAGTTTCCCGGGACTTCTACAATATGAGCAGTTCTTC
>14|.|TRBV2|TRBJ1-2|TRBD1
CASRGQDFGYGYTF
TGTGCCAGCAGAGGACAGGACTTCGGCTATGGCTACACCTTC
>14|few|TRBV21-1|TRBJ1-4|.
CASSKNEYNEKLFF
TGTGCCAGCAGCAAAAACGAGTATAATGAAAAACTGTTTTTT
>16|.|TRBV19|TRBJ2-2|.
CASSRTGTFYTGELFF
TGTGCCAGTAGTCGTACCGGGACTTTTTACACCGGGGAGCTGTTTTTT
>15|.|TRBV4-1|TRBJ1-4|.
CASSRQQGTNEKLFF
TGCGCCAGCAGCCGCCAACAGGGTACTAATGAAAAACTGTTTTTT
>16|.|TRBV11-2|TRBJ2-2|.
CASSSPESTSTGELFF
TGTGCCAGCAGCTCCCCTGAGAGCACTAGCACCGGGGAGCTGTTTTTT
>14|.|TRBV2|TRBJ2-2|.
CASNLQGITGELFF
TGTGCCAGCAATTTACAGGGAATCACCGGGGAGCTGTTTTTT
>8|.|TRBV6-1|TRBJ2-7|.
CAPSEQYF
TGTGCTCCATCAGAGCAGTACTTC
>13|.|TRBV12-5|TRBJ1-1|.
CASGLMGGTEAFF
TGTGCTAGTGGTTTGATGGGGGGCACTGAAGCTTTCTTT
>13|.|TRBV7-9|TRBJ2-3|.
CASDITRDYTQYF
TGTGCCTCGGACATTACAAGAGATTATACGCAGTATTTT
>16|.|TRBV6-5|TRBJ2-7|TRBD1
CASSYPGGTGNYEQYF
TGTGCCAGCAGTTACCCCGGAGGGACAGGAAACTACGAGCAGTACTTC
>15|.|TRBV28|TRBJ2-7|TRBD2
CASIESGLTSYEQYF
TGTGCCAGCATTGAATCGGGACTAACGTCCTACGAGCAGTACTTC
>15|.|TRBV5-4|TRBJ2-1|TRBD2
CASSSYSGGYNEQFF
TGTGCCAGCAGCTCTTATAGCGGGGGGTACAATGAGCAGTTCTTC
>16|.|TRBV27|TRBJ1-2|TRBD1
CASSPLIGQGTYGYTF
TGTGCCAGCAGCCCCCTCATAGGACAGGGAACGTATGGCTACACCTTC
>15|once|TRBV9|TRBJ2-3|TRBD2
CASSRAGGSTDTQYF
TGTGCCAGCAGCCGGGCGGGAGGGAGCACAGATACGCAGTATTTT
>19|once|TRBV28|TRBJ1-3|.
CASSFAAGLGGSSGNTIYF
TGTGCCAGCAGTTTTGCCGCTGGATTGGGGGGTTCCTCTGGAAACACCATATATTTT
>15|.|TRBV6-5|TRBJ1-1|TRBD1
CASSYLGQGNTEAFF
TGTGCCAGCAGTTACCTGGGACAGGGTAACACTGAAGCTTTCTTT
>17|.|TRBV28|TRBJ2-3|TRBD2
CASRGTSGRASTDTQYF
TGTGCCAGCAGAGGGACTAGCGGGAGGGCTAGCACAGATACGCAGTATTTT
>14|.|TRBV6-6|TRBJ1-1|.
CASSLDSLNTEAFF
TGTGCCAGCAGTTTAGACAGTCTGAACACTGAAGCTTTCTTT
>13|.|TRBV2|TRBJ2-7|.
CASSELIAYEQYF
TGTGCCAGCAGTGAATTAATAGCCTACGAGCAGTACTTC
>12|.|TRBV7-9|TRBJ2-7|TRBD1
CASSLADREQYF
TGTGCCAGCAGCTTAGCGGACAGGGAGCAGTACTTC
>15|.|TRBV6-1|TRBJ1-6|TRBD1
CASSVPGTGISPLHF
TGTGCCAGCAGTGTGCCCGGGACAGGGATTTCACCCCTCCACTTT
>16|.|TRBV11-2|TRBJ1-3|TRBD1
CASSAGGTGVGNTIYF
TGTGCCAGCAGCGCGGGCGGGACAGGGGTTGGAAACACCATATATTTT
>14|few|TRBV4-1|TRBJ1-2|TRBD1
CASSQTGQTYGYTF
TGCGCCAGCAGCCAAACGGGACAGACATATGGCTACACCTTC
>15|.|TRBV19|TRBJ2-1|TRBD2
CASSPGLAGVSEQFF
TGTGCCAGTAGTCCCGGACTAGCGGGAGTCAGTGAGCAGTTCTTC
>15|.|TRBV4-1|TRBJ1-5|TRBD1
CASSQDRGGSQPQHF
TGCGCCAGCAGCCAAGATAGAGGGGGCTCTCAGCCCCAGCATTTT
>11|.|TRBV2|TRBJ1-1|.
CASTQGTGAFF
TGTGCCAGCACCCAGGGTACAGGAGCTTTCTTT